Listed below are T cell receptor beta chains from one sample, sequenced in a study of blood T cells in healthy people across ages. TCRdb fed the 5' RACE reads into MiXCR, producing one record per CDR3 protein. This table holds just over 1 million distinct CDR3 sequences, 35% to 55% found once. Sequencing was carried out using blood. Receptors were obtained from a woman aged 55-70 years in good health. The CDR3 runs from the conserved cysteine through the conserved F or W. A D gene is named only where the DNA matches it firmly. Size is omitted from some rows. Given values are once, few, many or a class for expanded clones.

TRBV3-1	few	.	TRBJ2-5	CASSQGASGRGQYF	TGTGCCAGCAGCCAAGGGGCTAGCGGCAGGGGGCAGTACTTC
TRBV5-1	.	.	TRBJ2-5	CASSFDSFSYNEQYF	TGCGCCAGCAGCTTCGACAGCTTCTCCTACAATGAGCAGTACTTC
TRBV12-3/TRBV12-4	.	.	TRBJ1-1	CASSVGTEAFF	TGTGCCAGCAGCGTAGGGACTGAAGCTTTCTTT
TRBV7-9	.	.	TRBJ2-7	CASSLVRGGEFPYEQYF	TGTGCCAGCAGCCTTGTACGGGGAGGAGAATTCCCCTACGAGCAGTACTTC
TRBV29-1	few	.	TRBJ2-4	CSGVAGYIQYF	TGCAGCGGTGTGGCGGGATACATTCAGTACTTC
TRBV6-5	.	TRBD1	TRBJ2-3	CASSGPGGSDTQYF	TGTGCCAGCAGTGGCCCAGGGGGCTCAGATACGCAGTATTTT
TRBV20-1	.	.	TRBJ2-7	CSARYSFYEQYF	TGCAGTGCTAGGTACAGTTTCTACGAGCAGTACTTC
TRBV20-1	.	.	TRBJ2-1	CSARPENEQFF	TGCAGTGCCAGACCCGAAAATGAGCAGTTCTTC
TRBV11-2	.	TRBD2	TRBJ2-1	CASSFRDNRTSGRSFGYNEQFF	TGTGCCAGCAGCTTTAGAGATAACCGGACTAGCGGGAGATCATTTGGGTACAATGAGCAGTTCTTC
TRBV6-1	.	.	TRBJ1-1	CASSEVGPNTEAFF	TGTGCCAGCAGTGAAGTCGGCCCGAACACTGAAGCTTTCTTT
TRBV7-2	few	.	TRBJ2-5	CASSVREFQETQYF	TGTGCCAGCAGCGTAAGGGAATTCCAAGAGACCCAGTACTTC
TRBV29-1	.	TRBD1	TRBJ2-4	CSVEDQQGAFQYF	TGCAGCGTGGAGGACCAACAGGGGGCATTCCAGTACTTC